The 25 T cell receptor beta chains in this list originate from one sample, sequenced in a study of T cells after yellow fever vaccination. Each CDR3 protein gets one entry after TCRdb re-called the 5' RACE reads with MiXCR. The repertoire holds approximately 240,000 distinct CDR3 sequences, with about 3.5% as singletons. Sequencing was performed on PBMCs, taken 15 days after the yellow fever booster vaccination. Source of these receptors: a man younger than 35 who received the YFV17D yellow fever vaccine.

This clonotype came up many times. This chain uses TRBV9 with TRBJ2-2, with a tentative D call TRBD1 (7 bases). CDR3 length: 16 amino acids. Germline CDR1 SGDLS, CDR2 YYNGEE. Trimming pared 4 bases from V and 2 bases from J, leaving 15 bases between. In DNA, the CDR3 is TGTGCCAGCAGCTTTGCAGGGGGGCAAAACACCGGGGAGCTGTTTTTT. This sequence encodes CASSFAGGQNTGELFF.

This clonotype was detected ten times or more. The V and J genes are TRBV7-6 and TRBJ2-1, with D tentatively TRBD2 (5 bases). The germline V gene encodes CDR1 SGHVS and CDR2 FNYEAQ. This CDR3 contains 13 residues. Trimming removed 5 bases from V and 8 bases from J, with 13 bases in between. CDR3 DNA: TGTGCCAGCAGCCTCGGAGGTAACGATGAGCAGTTCTTC. It specifies CASSLGGNDEQFF.

This clonotype was observed a handful of times. The chain employs TRBV5-1 and TRBJ2-7; D is uncertain. V dropped 5 bases and J dropped 3 bases, with 15 bases sitting between them. The CDR3 is 14 residues long. Per the germline V gene, CDR1 is SGHRS and CDR2 is YFSETQ. The CDR3 is CASSSPALLYEQYF. DNA for the CDR3: TGCGCCAGCAGTTCCCCGGCCCTCCTCTACGAGCAGTACTTC.

This clonotype was recorded at least ten times. This rearrangement joins TRBV6-2 or TRBV6-3 to TRBJ2-4, with unresolved D. V lost 0 bases, J lost 11 bases, and 20 bases lay in between. This CDR3 region has 16 residues. Germline values: CDR1 MNHEY, CDR2 SVGEGT. CDR3 residues: CASSYSTRTGEFVQYF. The CDR3 DNA is TGTGCCAGCAGTTACTCGACACGGACCGGAGAATTCGTTCAGTACTTC.

This clonotype was detected ten times or more. V gene TRBV20-1 combines with J gene TRBJ1-1, with no clear D. The germline CDR1 and CDR2 sequences are DFQATT and SNEGSKA (reference sequence). This CDR3 comprises 13 residues. Trimming pared 1 base from V and 3 bases from J, leaving 9 bases between. The CDR3 region has the DNA TGCAGTGCTAGAGCAGATACATACACTGAAGCTTTCTTT. Translating it yields CSARADTYTEAFF.

In its sample, this clonotype was seen many times. The V and J genes are TRBV29-1 and TRBJ2-1, with 8 bases matching TRBD2. The CDR3 spans 13 residues. From germline, CDR1 is SQVTM and CDR2 ANQGSEA. After removal of 7 bases from V and 10 bases from J, the junction contained 12 bases not matched to a gene. The CDR3 here is CSAHSGGADEQFF. Written as DNA, the CDR3 is TGCAGCGCCCACTCGGGGGGGGCAGACGAGCAGTTCTTC.

The rearrangement links TRBV30 to TRBJ2-2; D not certain. Germline CDR1 and CDR2: GTSNPN and SVGIG (reference sequence). CDR3 size: 17 residues. Trimming cost V 0 bases and J 8 bases, with 22 bases left between them. CDR3 residues: CAWSVSLGKIDYGELFF. In DNA, the CDR3 is TGTGCCTGGAGTGTATCTTTGGGAAAAATCGATTATGGGGAGCTGTTTTTT.

This clonotype was counted many times. The chain carries TRBV5-1 and TRBJ2-1; D gene uncertain. V dropped 3 bases and J dropped 5 bases, with 6 bases sitting between them. CDR1 and CDR2 from the germline V gene are SGHRS and YFSETQ. The CDR3 spans 12 residues. The CDR3 DNA sequence: TGCGCCAGCAGCTCTCCGAACAATGAGCAGTTCTTC. Translated, it gives CASSSPNNEQFF. Drawing the rest from reference TRBV5-1 and TRBJ2-1, the complete variable domain is KAGVTQTPRYLIKTRGQQVTLSCSPISGHRSVSWYQQTPGQGLQFLFEYFSETQRNKGNFPGRFSGRQFSNSRSEMNVSTLELGDSALYLCASSSPNNEQFFGPGTRLTVL.

At least ten counts were recorded for this clonotype. This rearrangement joins TRBV7-3 to TRBJ2-1; TRBD2 aligns across 10 bases. CDR1 and CDR2 from the germline V gene are SGHTA and FQGTGA. The V gene end was trimmed by 5 bases and the J gene end by 0 bases; junction bases not matched to a gene: 10. The CDR3 covers 18 residues. The chain's CDR3 is CASSPGVAGGSSYNEQFF. In DNA, the CDR3 is TGTGCCAGCAGCCCCGGGGTAGCGGGGGGTAGCTCCTACAATGAGCAGTTCTTC.

Only a few counts were recorded for this clonotype. This sequence joins TRBV19 and TRBJ2-5, with D maybe TRBD1 (5 bases). In germline, CDR1 is LNHDA, CDR2 SQIVND (reference sequence). CDR3 length: 16 residues. V lost 1 base and J 1 base, leaving 13 bases between the germline ends. CDR3 sequence (DNA): TGTGCCAGTAGTATAGGGTCCAGCAGGGTCCAAGAGACCCAGTACTTC. Its protein is CASSIGSSRVQETQYF.

The sample holds many counts of this clonotype. This chain links TRBV12-3 or TRBV12-4 with TRBJ1-2; no definite D call. The length of the CDR3 is 14 residues. V gave up 7 bases and J gave up 2 bases, with 14 bases separating them. The CDR3 nucleotides are TGTGCCAGCACCACTATGGTGGGGAACTATGGCTACACCTTC. Translation gives CASTTMVGNYGYTF.

A few counts support this clonotype. The rearrangement uses TRBV12-3 or TRBV12-4 and TRBJ2-1, with 7 nucleotides matching TRBD2. V dropped 2 bases and J dropped 4; count of bases not matched to a gene: 5. CDR3 length equals 15 residues. The CDR3 sequence is CASSLYAGEYNEQFF. The CDR3 DNA reads TGTGCCAGCAGTTTATACGCGGGGGAATACAATGAGCAGTTCTTC.

The sample holds many counts of this clonotype. The V and J genes are TRBV20-1 and TRBJ1-4; D not certain. The CDR3 consists of 17 residues. Germline lookup yields CDR1 DFQATT and CDR2 SNEGSKA (reference sequence). With 5 bases removed from V and 0 bases from J, the gap between germline ends came to 19 bases. CDR3 protein: CSALHPTPTTTNEKLFF. The CDR3 nucleotides are TGCAGTGCTCTCCACCCGACCCCGACTACAACTAATGAAAAACTGTTTTTT.

This clonotype was observed many times. The rearrangement links TRBV4-3 to TRBJ2-5; 10 positions agree with TRBD1. V shed 3 bases and J 4 bases; nucleotides not matched to a gene: 5. The CDR3 loop spans 15 amino acids. CDR1 LGHNA and CDR2 YSLEER come from the germline V gene. The CDR3 region is CASSHGGQGGETQYF. The DNA for the CDR3 is TGCGCCAGCAGCCATGGTGGACAGGGGGGAGAGACCCAGTACTTC.

This clonotype was seen ten or more times. V usage is TRBV20-1 and J usage is TRBJ2-7; D remains unclear. The germline V and J ends were trimmed by 1 base and 7 bases, with 8 bases remaining between them. The CDR3 is 11 amino acids. Germline V lookup: CDR1 DFQATT, CDR2 SNEGSKA (reference sequence). DNA for the CDR3: TGCAGTGCTAGAGGCCGGGTAGAGCAGTACGTC. Translation gives CSARGRVEQYV.

There are many counts of this clonotype. The J gene is TRBJ1-1, the V gene TRBV10-3; a possible D gene is TRBD1 (5 bases). CDR1 is ENHRY and CDR2 is SYGVKD in the germline V gene. V was trimmed by 2 bases and J by 2 bases, leaving 12 bases between them. The CDR3 sequence is 15 residues long. The chain's CDR3 is CAISEGRGPNTEAFF. As DNA, the CDR3 is TGTGCCATCAGTGAGGGTCGGGGCCCTAACACTGAAGCTTTCTTT.

This clonotype was seen repeatedly, ten times or more. J is TRBJ1-2 and V is TRBV6-2 or TRBV6-3; D perhaps matches TRBD1 (5 bases). V lost 6 bases to trimming and J lost 6 bases, with 26 bases between them. This CDR3 contains 17 residues. Germline CDR1 reads MNHEY; CDR2 reads SVGEGT. The CDR3 region has the DNA TGTGCCAGCAGAACTACTCAGGGAATCCCACCGTGGAATGGCTACACCTTC. Translated: CASRTTQGIPPWNGYTF.

This clonotype was detected ten times or more. The genes are TRBV4-1 and TRBJ2-2; D gene ambiguous. Per germline, CDR1 MGHRA and CDR2 YSYEKL. The length of the CDR3 is 15 residues. The V end was cut by 1 base, the J end by 0 bases, with 6 bases between. The CDR3 DNA follows: TGCGCCAGCAGCCAAGGCGCCTCGAACACCGGGGAGCTGTTTTTT. Protein product: CASSQGASNTGELFF.

This clonotype was observed at least ten times. The chain has TRBV5-1 and TRBJ1-1, with D possibly being TRBD1 (5 bases). Trimming took 4 bases from V and 9 from J, leaving 10 bases between them. Germline CDR1 and CDR2: SGHRS and YFSETQ. This CDR3 is 11 amino acids long. CDR3 loop: CASSVGPQAFF. The CDR3 DNA follows: TGCGCCAGCAGCGTGGGACCTCAAGCTTTCTTT.

This clonotype was observed at least ten times. V usage is TRBV12-3 or TRBV12-4 and J usage is TRBJ2-2, with D uncertain. V lost 6 bases and J lost 9, with 11 bases in between. The CDR3 totals 12 residues. The chain's CDR3 is CASSQLGRELFF. The CDR3 nucleotides read TGTGCCAGCAGCCAGCTTGGCCGGGAGCTGTTTTTT.

This clonotype was counted ten times or more. CDR3 sequence reads: CASSTTGPYNSPLHF. Here the CDR3 DNA reads TGTGCCAGCAGTACCACGGGTCCTTATAATTCACCCCTCCACTTT. The genes are TRBV7-9 and TRBJ1-6; D call uncertain. Trimming took 6 bases from V and 4 from J, leaving 13 bases between them. CDR1 is SEHNR, CDR2 FQNEAQ, per germline (reference sequence). The CDR3 loop spans 15 amino acids.

This clonotype was detected many times. The V call is TRBV5-1, the J call TRBJ2-1, with 10 bases fitting TRBD2. Germline CDR1 reads SGHRS; CDR2 reads YFSETQ. The CDR3 length is 16 residues. J was trimmed by 6 bases and V by 3 bases; bases with no gene match: 9. CDR3 sequence: CASSSPLAGDINEQFF. The DNA for the CDR3 is TGCGCCAGCAGCTCGCCTCTAGCGGGGGACATCAATGAGCAGTTCTTC.

This clonotype was detected many times. The chain carries TRBV18 and TRBJ2-1; D not certain. Germline V gene sequence: CDR1 KGHSH, CDR2 LQKENI. The CDR3 spans 12 residues. Trimming shortened V by 6 bases and J by 13 bases, and 16 bases separated the two germline ends. The CDR3 here is CASSPDQELQFF. The CDR3 DNA reads TGTGCCAGCTCCCCGGACCAGGAACTCCAGTTCTTC.

This clonotype has a handful of counts. V and J are TRBV7-2 and TRBJ1-2, with TRBD1 as a possible D gene (5 bases). Germline V gives CDR1 SGHTA, CDR2 FQGNSA. The CDR3 has 15 residues. V was cut by 5 bases and J by 4 bases, with 17 bases left in between. In DNA form, the CDR3 reads TGTGCCAGCAGCACAATTGGACAACCCTCCTATGGCTACACCTTC. It yields the protein CASSTIGQPSYGYTF.

This clonotype was seen at least ten times. The DNA for the CDR3 is TGTGCCAGCAGCCTGGACAGCTCCTACAATGAGCAGTTCTTC. Translating it yields CASSLDSSYNEQFF. The rearrangement uses TRBV3-1 and TRBJ2-1; perhaps TRBD1 as D (6 bases). Trimming shortened V by 4 bases and J by 0 bases, and 7 bases separated the two germline ends. Germline CDR1 and CDR2: LGHDT and YNNKEL (reference sequence). The CDR3 length is 14 residues.